The rows below give T cell receptor beta chains drawn from one sample of a study of blood T cell repertoires in COVID-19. The data were produced by immunoSEQ multiplex PCR, yet TCRdb's version contains in-frame clones alone and is incomplete. The table lists 120,000 or so clones, over 80% of them singletons, with 25% to 35% in the top ten. Material for sequencing was peripheral blood. These receptors were obtained from a woman in her seventies with acute or convalescent COVID-19. Both conserved end residues are part of each CDR3. The order of the fields is V gene, J gene, clone size, D gene, CDR3 protein, CDR3 DNA. D genes are given only for firm matches. Not all rows give a size; the values are once, few, many and, for expanded clones, a class.

v_gene: TRBV12-3/TRBV12-4; j_gene: TRBJ2-7; abundance: -; d_gene: -; CDR3aa: CASILHEQYF; CDR3nt: TGTGCCAGCATCCTACACGAGCAGTACTTC
v_gene: TRBV7-3; j_gene: TRBJ1-1; abundance: -; d_gene: -; CDR3aa: CASSVNRDTEAFF; CDR3nt: TGTGCCAGCAGCGTCAACAGGGACACTGAAGCTTTCTTT
v_gene: TRBV28; j_gene: TRBJ1-2; abundance: -; d_gene: -; CDR3aa: CASSTSGKSHGYTF; CDR3nt: TGTGCCAGCAGCACTAGCGGGAAGTCGCATGGCTACACCTTC
v_gene: TRBV7-9; j_gene: TRBJ2-7; abundance: -; d_gene: -; CDR3aa: CASSSRTANLSYEQYF; CDR3nt: TGTGCCAGCAGCTCGAGGACAGCCAATCTCTCCTACGAGCAGTACTTC
v_gene: TRBV30; j_gene: TRBJ2-6; abundance: -; d_gene: -; CDR3aa: CAWDLGSGANVLTF; CDR3nt: TGTGCCTGGGACCTAGGCTCTGGGGCCAACGTCCTGACTTTC
v_gene: TRBV7-6; j_gene: TRBJ2-7; abundance: -; d_gene: TRBD2; CDR3aa: CASSLSGAGGRSYEQYF; CDR3nt: TGTGCCAGCAGCTTAAGCGGGGCGGGGGGCCGCTCCTACGAGCAGTACTTC
v_gene: TRBV2; j_gene: TRBJ2-2; abundance: -; d_gene: TRBD2; CDR3aa: CASSPRSGVGGELFF; CDR3nt: TGTGCCAGCAGTCCCCGTAGCGGGGTTGGGGGGGAGCTGTTTTTT
v_gene: TRBV6-1; j_gene: TRBJ1-2; abundance: -; d_gene: -; CDR3aa: CASSAGGVDRIYGYTF; CDR3nt: TGTGCCAGCAGTGCCGGGGGGGTGGACCGCATCTATGGCTACACCTTC
v_gene: TRBV28; j_gene: TRBJ1-5; abundance: -; d_gene: -; CDR3aa: CATDLPQGSPHQPQHF; CDR3nt: TGTGCCACCGACCTCCCACAGGGTAGCCCCCATCAGCCCCAGCATTTT
v_gene: TRBV5-4; j_gene: TRBJ2-5; abundance: -; d_gene: -; CDR3aa: CASSRGNDQYF; CDR3nt: TGTGCCAGCAGCAGGGGAAATGACCAGTACTTC
v_gene: TRBV7-9; j_gene: TRBJ2-5; abundance: once; d_gene: TRBD1; CDR3aa: CASSQDRCQYF; CDR3nt: TGTGCCAGCAGCCAGGACAGGTGCCAGTACTTC
v_gene: TRBV6-6; j_gene: TRBJ2-1; abundance: -; d_gene: TRBD2; CDR3aa: CASGSGGLYNEQFF; CDR3nt: TGTGCCAGCGGTAGCGGGGGGCTCTACAATGAGCAGTTCTTC
v_gene: TRBV5-5; j_gene: TRBJ2-1; abundance: -; d_gene: -; CDR3aa: CASSLAGVSYNEQFF; CDR3nt: TGTGCCAGCAGCTTGGCGGGGGTCTCCTACAATGAGCAGTTCTTC
v_gene: TRBV7-3; j_gene: TRBJ2-1; abundance: -; d_gene: -; CDR3aa: CASSLDRRSEQFF; CDR3nt: TGTGCCAGCAGCTTAGATAGGAGAAGTGAGCAGTTCTTC
v_gene: TRBV10-1; j_gene: TRBJ2-7; abundance: -; d_gene: -; CDR3aa: CASSENVVSEQYF; CDR3nt: TGCGCCAGCAGTGAGAACGTAGTTTCCGAGCAGTACTTC
v_gene: TRBV14; j_gene: TRBJ1-5; abundance: -; d_gene: -; CDR3aa: CASSQGPDQPQHF; CDR3nt: TGTGCCAGCAGCCAAGGTCCCGATCAGCCCCAGCATTTT
v_gene: TRBV6-2/TRBV6-3; j_gene: TRBJ2-7; abundance: -; d_gene: -; CDR3aa: CASSYSGGGDEQYF; CDR3nt: TGTGCCAGCAGTTACTCAGGGGGAGGGGACGAGCAGTACTTC
v_gene: TRBV30; j_gene: TRBJ2-1; abundance: once; d_gene: TRBD1; CDR3aa: CAWGGQGSGEQFF; CDR3nt: TGTGCCTGGGGGGGACAGGGTTCGGGTGAGCAGTTCTTC
v_gene: TRBV19; j_gene: TRBJ1-5; abundance: -; d_gene: TRBD1; CDR3aa: CATRDSGTGYWTQHF; CDR3nt: TGTGCCACTCGAGACTCCGGGACAGGGTATTGGACCCAGCATTTT
v_gene: TRBV9; j_gene: TRBJ1-4; abundance: -; d_gene: TRBD1; CDR3aa: CASSAQDRGNEKLFF; CDR3nt: TGTGCCAGCAGCGCCCAAGACAGGGGCAATGAAAAACTGTTTTTT
v_gene: TRBV19; j_gene: TRBJ2-5; abundance: -; d_gene: -; CDR3aa: CASSIGRTRQETQYF; CDR3nt: TGTGCCAGTAGTATAGGGAGGACCCGACAAGAGACCCAGTACTTC
v_gene: TRBV6-5; j_gene: TRBJ2-7; abundance: few; d_gene: -; CDR3aa: CASSYRPGGYEQYF; CDR3nt: TGTGCCAGCAGTTACCGCCCGGGTGGTTACGAGCAGTACTTC
v_gene: TRBV2; j_gene: TRBJ2-3; abundance: once; d_gene: -; CDR3aa: CASRPGWADTQYF; CDR3nt: TGTGCCAGCAGACCCGGATGGGCCGATACGCAGTATTTT
v_gene: TRBV4-1; j_gene: TRBJ2-2; abundance: -; d_gene: TRBD1; CDR3aa: CASSQRQGHGLTGELFF; CDR3nt: TGCGCCAGCAGCCAACGACAGGGTCATGGGCTAACCGGGGAGCTGTTTTTT
v_gene: TRBV11-2; j_gene: TRBJ1-3; abundance: few; d_gene: -; CDR3aa: CASSLSPTGSGNTIYF; CDR3nt: TGTGCCAGCAGCTTATCCCCCACGGGCTCTGGAAACACCATATATTTT